Here is one T cell receptor (beta chain) with its context. This sample was taken from a study of CD8 T cells in Susac syndrome. CD8+ and CD4+ T cells circulating in blood were sequenced for TCR beta. Through negative isolation, CD4+ and CD8+ T cells were obtained, while TEMRA cells were enriched using FACS. Germline CDR1 reads DFQATT; CDR2 reads SNEGSKA (reference sequence). V dropped 5 bases and J dropped 8; count of bases not matched to a gene: 10. This CDR3 is 14 amino acids long. An input of 0.5 to 1 ug of RNA was subjected to reverse transcription using random hexamers. TCRdb ran MiXCR on the immunoSEQ multiplex PCR reads and lists one entry per CDR3 protein. The table lists nearly 200,000 distinct CDR3 sequences, 90% to 95% of them singletons.

The chain is built from TRBV20-1 and TRBJ1-2; 11 bases are shared with TRBD1. This TCR came from a human donor with multiple sclerosis. The sequenced sample was CD4+ T cells from PBMCs. CDR3 coding DNA: TGCAGTGCTGCCCGGACAGGGGGCGCGTCCGGCTACACCTTC. It specifies CSAARTGGASGYTF.